Following are 12 T cell receptor beta chains from one sample sequenced in a study of spatial heterogeneity in lung cancer. Overall study findings and caveats: One measure, the expanded intratumoral alpha and beta TCR count, tracked tumor mutation counts.

As for time point: sample taken at primary tumor resection. TCRdb analysed the 5' RACE reads with MiXCR anew, one entry per CDR3 protein. Here the sample spans about 14,000 distinct CDR3 sequences, around 4.7% being singletons. The antigens of these receptors remain unknown. The input for sequencing was lung tumor tissue, taken at surgery. Every receptor here comes from a female donor with early-stage non-small cell lung cancer.

This clonotype occurred many times. This beta chain is a stray read from a library made for alpha chains; its abundance is not meaningful. This chain uses TRBV7-2 with TRBJ2-3; D is unresolved. The CDR3 is 13 residues long. V dropped 5 bases and J dropped 4 bases, with 10 bases sitting between them. Germline CDR1 and CDR2: SGHTA and FQGNSA. The chain's CDR3 is CASSINVPDTQYF. The CDR3 DNA is TGTGCCAGCAGCATCAATGTCCCAGATACGCAGTATTTT.

The sample holds many counts of this clonotype. Because the library targeted alpha chains, this beta chain is an off-target read whose size means little. The chain combines TRBV5-5 with TRBJ1-5; no definite D call. V lost 0 bases and J lost 5, with 6 bases in between. The CDR3 sequence is 13 residues long. Looked up from germline, CDR1 is SGHKS and CDR2 is YYEKEE (reference sequence). In nucleotides, the CDR3 is TGTGCCAGCAGCTTGGAAATGGATCAGCCCCAGCATTTT. Translating it yields CASSLEMDQPQHF. The complete variable domain, with remaining parts taken from reference TRBV5-5 and TRBJ1-5, reads DAGVTQSPTHLIKTRGQQVTLRCSPISGHKSVSWYQQVLGQGPQFIFQYYEKEERGRGNFPDRFSARQFPNYSSELNVNALLLGDSALYLCASSLEMDQPQHFGDGTRLSIL.

This clonotype was counted at least ten times. This beta chain lies outside the target of a library built for alpha chains; its clone size means little. The chain employs TRBV4-2 and TRBJ2-3; TRBD2 matches 7 bases. This CDR3 has 16 residues. With 4 bases clipped from V and 0 bases from J, the junction kept 7 bases outside the gene matches. Germline V gene lookup returns CDR1 LGHNA and CDR2 YNFKEQ. CDR3 DNA sequence: TGTGCCAGCAGCCTGGGACTACCCCCTAGCACAGATACGCAGTATTTT. This translates into CASSLGLPPSTDTQYF.

This clonotype is judged medium-sized (0.01 to 0.1%). Because this beta chain is a stray read in a library intended to capture alpha chains, its abundance should not be given much weight. V gene TRBV6-1 combines with J gene TRBJ2-4; D might be TRBD2 (5 bases). The ends were cut back, 5 bases at V and 7 bases at J, with 12 bases in the middle. The CDR3 is 13 amino acids. Germline V gene lookup returns CDR1 MNHNS and CDR2 SASEGT. CDR3 DNA: TGTGCCAGCAGTCGTCACGAGGGCAACATTCAGTACTTC. Protein product: CASSRHEGNIQYF.

This clonotype was found many times. This beta chain lies outside the target of a library built for alpha chains; its clone size means little. The chain links TRBV7-9 to TRBJ2-3, with D possibly being TRBD1 (5 bases). This CDR3 is 14 amino acids long. CDR1 and CDR2 (germline): SEHNR, FQNEAQ (reference sequence). V was shortened by 10 bases and J by 2 bases, with 16 bases between the two germline ends. As DNA, the CDR3 is TGTGCCAACAAGGGGTTTAACCCCACAGATACGCAGTATTTT. Its translation: CANKGFNPTDTQYF.

This clonotype has ten or more counts. As an off-target read in a library built for alpha chains, this beta chain has a frequency of little significance. CDR3 nucleotides: TGTGCCAGCAGCTCCTCCCGCACAGATACGCAGTATTTT. This gives the protein CASSSSRTDTQYF. V gene TRBV7-9 combines with J gene TRBJ2-3; D remains unclear. The CDR3 consists of 13 residues. Germline loops: CDR1 SEHNR, CDR2 FQNEAQ (reference sequence). The V and J ends lost 4 bases and 1 base respectively, with 6 bases between them.

By share, this clonotype counts as medium-sized. The library was built for alpha chains, so this beta chain is an off-target read and its size means little. V gene TRBV7-8 combines with J gene TRBJ2-4; D is unclear. V lost 8 bases, J lost 7 bases, and 21 bases lay in between. Per germline, CDR1 SGHVS and CDR2 FQNEAQ. The CDR3 contains 15 residues. For the CDR3, the DNA is TGTGCCAGCCACGAGGATTGGGGTCGGAAGAACATTCAGTACTTC. Translated: CASHEDWGRKNIQYF.

Note on this clonotype: This beta chain is an off-target read within a library intended for alpha chains, so its frequency means little. The rearrangement joins TRBV6-2 or TRBV6-3 to TRBJ1-2; D perhaps matches TRBD1 (5 bases). CDR1 and CDR2 from the germline V gene are MNHEY and SVGEGT. CDR3 length: 13 residues. V was shortened by 6 bases and J by 8 bases, with 16 bases between the two germline ends. In DNA form, the CDR3 reads TGTGCCAGCAGCCCCCCTAGACAGTGGGGCTACACCTTC. Translation: CASSPPRQWGYTF.

In this sample, this clonotype turned up many times. This beta chain turned up in a library designed for alpha chains; as an off-target read, its abundance says little. The V gene is TRBV5-1, the J gene TRBJ2-3, with 11 bases aligning to TRBD1. Unmatched junction bases numbered 5, after V lost 4 bases and J lost 1 base. The CDR3 loop spans 16 amino acids. Germline loops: CDR1 SGHRS, CDR2 YFSETQ. The CDR3 sequence: CASSPEDRGRTDTQYF. CDR3 DNA: TGCGCCAGCAGCCCTGAGGACAGGGGGCGCACAGATACGCAGTATTTT.

Remarks on this clonotype: A read error may account for a junction end that differs from germline. This beta chain is an off-target read within a library intended for alpha chains, so its frequency means little. The J gene is TRBJ2-6, the V gene TRBV3-1, with TRBD1 matching 9 bases. Germline-derived CDR1 and CDR2 are LGHDT and YNNKEL (reference sequence). CDR3 length equals 20 residues. In nucleotides, the CDR3 is TGTGTCAGCAGCCAAGACTCCCGACAGGGGGGAATCTCTGGGGCCAACGTCCTGACTTTC. As protein: CVSSQDSRQGGISGANVLTF.

This clonotype was seen only once. Found in a library prepared for alpha chains, this beta chain is an off-target read, and its abundance has little meaning. The chain carries TRBV7-3 and TRBJ2-5, with D possibly called TRBD1 or TRBD2 (5 bases each). Germline V gene sequence: CDR1 SGHTA, CDR2 FQGTGA. This CDR3 region has 15 residues. V lost 2 bases, J lost 2 bases, and 12 bases lay in between. As DNA, the CDR3 is TGTGCCAGCAGCTTATACCTGGGGGTTCAAGAGACCCAGTACTTC. Translated, it gives CASSLYLGVQETQYF.

A note on this clonotype: This beta chain represents an off-target read in a library built for alpha chains; its size is of limited meaning. The chain employs TRBV11-2 and TRBJ1-2, with D maybe TRBD1 (6 bases). With 5 bases removed from V and 10 bases from J, the gap between germline ends came to 17 bases. CDR1 and CDR2 from the germline V gene are SGHAT and FQNNGV. The CDR3 totals 13 residues. CDR3: CASSLIQQGDYTF. DNA for the CDR3: TGTGCCAGCAGCCTGATTCAACAGGGAGACTACACCTTC.